This TCR beta chain was observed in a study of blood T cell repertoires in COVID-19. Study-level information: The origin of the acute and convalescent COVID-19 samples was the United States, Italy and Spain.

Germline V gene sequence: CDR1 KGHSH, CDR2 LQKENI. Trimming removed 5 bases from V and 8 bases from J, with 12 bases in between. CDR3 length equals 12 residues. Profiling relied on immunoSEQ multiplex PCR, and the TCRdb table lists in-frame clones only, not all of them. The sample has around 70,000 clones; approximately 90% are singletons. The V gene is TRBV18, the J gene TRBJ1-1; D perhaps matches TRBD1 (5 bases). This clonotype was sampled from a human donor in a cohort sampled during active COVID-19. Material: peripheral blood. The CDR3 protein is CASSSDTQEAFF. CDR3 coding DNA: TGTGCCAGCTCATCGGACACACAAGAAGCTTTCTTT.